The 30 T cell receptor beta chains listed next were all sequenced from one sample in a study of T-cell memory formation after mild COVID-19. TCRdb called the 5' RACE reads again in MiXCR, with one record for every CDR3 protein. The data contain around 150,000 distinct CDR3 sequences, roughly 15% of them singletons. Input material: PBMCs or a T cell subset sorted from them (not recorded which). These TCRs come from an adult woman who had mild COVID-19 (a few samples of this study predate the infection). Cell type and time point are not known.

A few counts support this clonotype. V gene TRBV6-5 combines with J gene TRBJ1-2; 10 bases are a match to TRBD1. The ends lost 2 bases at V and 7 bases at J; junction bases unmatched: 7. The CDR3 contains 15 residues. Germline CDR1 MNHEY, CDR2 SVGAGI. In DNA form, the CDR3 reads TGTGCCAGCAGTTACAGGGGGACAGGGGATCTTGGCTACACCTTC. It is translated as CASSYRGTGDLGYTF.

DNA for the CDR3: TGTGCCAGCAGCTTTGATGACGGGCTGAACACTGAAGCTTTCTTT. As protein: CASSFDDGLNTEAFF. This sequence joins TRBV11-3 and TRBJ1-1; D remains unclear. The CDR3 is 15 residues long. Trimming took off 3 bases at V and 0 bases at J, with 11 bases between the two ends. Germline V gives CDR1 SGHNT, CDR2 YENEEA. The entire variable domain, with the rest obtained from reference TRBV11-3 and TRBJ1-1, is as follows: EAGVVQSPRYKIIEKKQPVAFWCNPISGHNTLYWYLQNLGQGPELLIRYENEEAVDDSQLPKDRFSAERLKGVDSTLKIQPAELGDSAVYLCASSFDDGLNTEAFFGQGTRLTVV.

This clonotype was detected a few times. The chain carries TRBV29-1 and TRBJ2-7, with TRBD1 matching 8 bases. The CDR3 runs 13 residues. V trimming: 4 bases; J trimming: 6 bases; junction bases outside the gene matches: 8. Germline assignment: CDR1 SQVTM and CDR2 ANQGSEA. CDR3 DNA sequence: TGCAGCGTTGGCCGGGACAGGTTATCCGAGCAGTACTTC. Residues: CSVGRDRLSEQYF.

This chain uses TRBV7-2 with TRBJ1-1; possibly TRBD1 for D (5 bases). The V gene lost 0 bases and the J gene lost 0 bases, with 11 bases spanning the gap. CDR3 size: 16 residues. Germline values: CDR1 SGHTA, CDR2 FQGNSA. CDR3 DNA: TGTGCCAGCAGCTTAGCCCCGACAGAAGTGAACACTGAAGCTTTCTTT. Translating it yields CASSLAPTEVNTEAFF.

This clonotype was counted a few times. The CDR3 DNA sequence: TGTGCCAGCAGTTCCGGCTATGGCTACACCTTC. Translation: CASSSGYGYTF. This rearrangement joins TRBV6-5 to TRBJ1-2; no definite D call. This CDR3 region has 11 residues. Germline lookup yields CDR1 MNHEY and CDR2 SVGAGI. Trimming removed 4 bases from V and 4 bases from J, with 4 bases in between.

This clonotype occurred a few times. The rearrangement uses TRBV5-1 and TRBJ2-3, with 10 bases identical to TRBD2. Looked up from germline, CDR1 is SGHRS and CDR2 is YFSETQ. The CDR3 is 15 amino acids. Trimming cost V 3 bases and J 2 bases; bases outside gene matches: 3. The chain's CDR3 is CASSSSGRLTDTQYF. In DNA form, the CDR3 reads TGCGCCAGCAGCTCTAGCGGGAGACTCACAGATACGCAGTATTTT.

The CDR3 coding sequence is TGTGCCAGCAGCTTATTTGGCAATTCACCCCTCCACTTT. It is translated as CASSLFGNSPLHF. The chain is built from TRBV13 and TRBJ1-6; D is uncertain. Trimming cost V 2 bases and J 7 bases, with 6 bases left between them. This CDR3 comprises 13 residues. From germline, CDR1 is PRHDT and CDR2 FYEKMQ (reference sequence).

The chain has TRBV24-1 and TRBJ2-7; TRBD2 matches at 10 bases. The ends lost 5 bases at V and 3 bases at J; junction bases unmatched: 6. There are 15 residues in the CDR3. Germline V gives CDR1 KGHDR, CDR2 SFDVKD. The CDR3 coding sequence is TGTGCCACCAGTGTTCTAGCGGGGGCCTTCTACGAGCAGTACTTC. This gives the protein CATSVLAGAFYEQYF.

The rearrangement uses TRBV6-2 or TRBV6-3 and TRBJ2-1; maybe TRBD1 (6 bases). V was pared by 7 bases and J by 5 bases, with 18 bases between. The CDR3 totals 15 residues. Germline assignment: CDR1 MNHEY and CDR2 SVGEGT. The CDR3 protein is CASNSGVGADNEQFF. CDR3 in DNA: TGTGCCAGCAACTCAGGGGTAGGGGCAGACAATGAGCAGTTCTTC.

This clonotype was detected ten times or more. The V and J genes are TRBV29-1 and TRBJ2-1; D possibly corresponds to TRBD2 (6 bases). Germline V lookup: CDR1 SQVTM, CDR2 ANQGSEA. This CDR3 spans 14 amino acids. V lost 7 bases to trimming and J lost 10 bases, with 23 bases between them. This chain's CDR3 is CSAELFDSGREQFF. CDR3 nucleotides: TGCAGCGCCGAGCTTTTCGATAGCGGTCGGGAGCAGTTCTTC.

This clonotype was seen a handful of times. This sequence joins TRBV12-3 or TRBV12-4 and TRBJ2-1; 10 nucleotides match TRBD2. The CDR3 length is 17 residues. V trimming: 6 bases; J trimming: 0 bases; junction bases outside the gene matches: 8. CDR3 amino acids: CASSRLAGTSSYNEQFF. The CDR3 DNA is TGTGCCAGCAGCCGACTAGCGGGTACGAGCTCCTACAATGAGCAGTTCTTC.

This chain joins TRBV20-1 and TRBJ2-1, with D possibly TRBD2 on 5 matching bases. The CDR3 loop spans 17 amino acids. V was shortened by 3 bases and J by 4 bases, with 22 bases between the two germline ends. Germline loops: CDR1 DFQATT, CDR2 SNEGSKA (reference sequence). CDR3 amino acids: CSARGRGKTGIYNEQFF. As DNA, the CDR3 is TGCAGTGCTAGGGGGAGAGGGAAAACGGGGATATACAATGAGCAGTTCTTC.

This clonotype has a handful of counts. The rearrangement uses TRBV2 and TRBJ2-1; D call uncertain. V was shortened by 5 bases and J by 0 bases, with 8 bases between the two germline ends. This CDR3 comprises 14 residues. CDR1 is SNHLY, CDR2 FYNNEI, per germline. CDR3 sequence reads: CASSPRSSYNEQFF. CDR3 nucleotides: TGTGCCAGCAGTCCTAGGAGCTCCTACAATGAGCAGTTCTTC.

This clonotype has only a few counts. The V and J genes are TRBV12-3 or TRBV12-4 and TRBJ2-1; tentatively, D is TRBD1 (5 bases). The V gene lost 1 base and the J gene lost 15 bases, with 13 bases spanning the gap. The CDR3 contains 12 residues. In nucleotides, the CDR3 is TGTGCCAGCAGTTTAGAATGGGCAGGGCGGTTCTTC. It encodes CASSLEWAGRFF.

The rearrangement joins TRBV4-1 to TRBJ1-2; maybe TRBD1 (6 bases). The V and J ends lost 0 bases and 5 bases respectively, with 10 bases between them. CDR1 MGHRA and CDR2 YSYEKL come from the germline V gene. The CDR3 covers 14 residues. The CDR3 loop is CASSQEATGYGYTF. The CDR3 DNA sequence: TGCGCCAGCAGCCAAGAGGCTACAGGGTATGGCTACACCTTC.

This chain connects TRBV19 to TRBJ1-1; 7 bases map to TRBD1. The ends lost 6 bases at V and 5 bases at J; junction bases unmatched: 12. CDR3 length equals 15 residues. Germline V gene lookup returns CDR1 LNHDA and CDR2 SQIVND (reference sequence). Here the CDR3 reads CASSPRARGDTEAFF. The CDR3 DNA reads TGTGCCAGTAGCCCCCGGGCCAGGGGGGATACTGAAGCTTTCTTT.

This clonotype appeared many times. The chain employs TRBV4-2 and TRBJ2-2, with D perhaps matching TRBD2 (6 bases). V shed 1 base and J shed 6 bases, with 15 bases lying between them. The germline V gene encodes CDR1 LGHNA and CDR2 YNFKEQ. The CDR3 totals 16 residues. Written as DNA, the CDR3 is TGTGCCAGCAGCCAAGGACCGGGACTGACCTCCGGGGAGCTGTTTTTT. Translating gives CASSQGPGLTSGELFF.

This clonotype was recorded a few times. This chain uses TRBV7-8 with TRBJ2-1; 12 nucleotides align to TRBD2. The CDR3 totals 15 residues. V shed 4 bases, J shed 2 bases, and the junction held 0 bases outside the gene matches. The V gene's germline CDR1 is SGHVS and CDR2 FQNEAQ. Here the CDR3 DNA reads TGTGCCAGCAGCTGGACTAGCGGGACCTACAATGAGCAGTTCTTC. This encodes CASSWTSGTYNEQFF.

This clonotype was seen a few times. V usage is TRBV6-5 and J usage is TRBJ2-3, with D possibly called TRBD1 or TRBD2 (5 bases each). The germline V and J ends were trimmed by 0 bases and 8 bases, with 15 bases remaining between them. CDR1 is MNHEY, CDR2 SVGAGI, per germline. This CDR3 has 15 amino acids. In DNA form, the CDR3 reads TGTGCCAGCAGTTACTCTGGGACGGATCGGGCTACGCAGTATTTT. Translated, it gives CASSYSGTDRATQYF.

The chain has TRBV29-1 and TRBJ1-5; 7 nucleotides line up with TRBD1. The CDR3 has 15 amino acids. Losses at the gene ends were 2 bases for V and 7 bases for J; bases not matched to a gene: 11. Germline V gives CDR1 SQVTM, CDR2 ANQGSEA. DNA of the CDR3: TGCAGCGTTGAACACTCTCCCAGGGGGGAACAGCCCCAGCATTTT. Translation: CSVEHSPRGEQPQHF. Using reference TRBV29-1 and TRBJ1-5 for the parts outside the CDR3, the full variable domain is SAVISQKPSRDICQRGTSLTIQCQVDSQVTMMFWYRQQPGQSLTLIATANQGSEATYESGFVIDKFPISRPNLTFSTLTVSNMSPEDSSIYLCSVEHSPRGEQPQHFGDGTRLSIL.

Here the CDR3 DNA reads TGTGCCAGCAGCCAAGCTGAGATATTGGCTAGCGGCAACAATGAGCAGTTCTTC. This codes for CASSQAEILASGNNEQFF. The rearrangement joins TRBV3-1 to TRBJ2-1; 7 bases are a match to TRBD2. The germline gives CDR1 LGHDT, CDR2 YNNKEL (reference sequence). The CDR3 is 18 residues long. J lost 5 bases, V lost 1 base, and 14 bases had no gene match.

The J gene is TRBJ2-7, the V gene TRBV5-4; possible D gene TRBD1, 6 bases. This CDR3 is built from 16 residues. The germline V gene encodes CDR1 SGHNT and CDR2 YYREEE (reference sequence). Trimming removed 3 bases at V and 0 bases at J, with 16 bases between. This CDR3 is CASSSSGVWSSYEQYF. The DNA for the CDR3 is TGTGCCAGCAGCTCATCAGGGGTTTGGAGCTCCTACGAGCAGTACTTC.

This clonotype showed up just a few times. V gene TRBV6-6 combines with J gene TRBJ1-5, with TRBD1 as a possible D gene (5 bases). The CDR3 totals 15 residues. Trimming left V 5 bases short and J 9 bases short, with 20 bases between. The germline V gene encodes CDR1 MNHNY and CDR2 SVGAGI (reference sequence). The CDR3 loop reads CASSDRDGLPRPQHF. CDR3 bases: TGTGCCAGCAGTGACCGGGACGGGTTGCCGCGGCCCCAGCATTTT.

This rearrangement joins TRBV3-1 to TRBJ2-1, with 10 positions matching TRBD2. CDR3 length: 13 amino acids. J was trimmed by 9 bases and V by 4 bases; bases with no gene match: 3. CDR1 and CDR2 from the germline V gene are LGHDT and YNNKEL (reference sequence). CDR3 loop: CASSRGTSVEQFF. The CDR3 DNA is TGTGCCAGCAGCCGAGGGACTAGCGTTGAGCAGTTCTTC.

This clonotype was picked up a small number of times. This sequence joins TRBV7-9 and TRBJ1-4; D not certain. Germline V gene data show CDR1 as SEHNR and CDR2 as FQNEAQ (reference sequence). This CDR3 region has 17 residues. Trimming left V 4 bases short and J 2 bases short, with 17 bases between. CDR3 nucleotide sequence: TGTGCCAGCAGCTCCAGACCCCATAGGGCGACTAATGAAAAACTGTTTTTT. It yields the protein CASSSRPHRATNEKLFF.

The genes are TRBV20-1 and TRBJ1-1, with D unresolved. CDR1 and CDR2 (germline): DFQATT, SNEGSKA (reference sequence). V gave up 3 bases and J gave up 5 bases, with 13 bases separating them. This CDR3 spans 13 amino acids. CDR3 DNA sequence: TGCAGTGCTAGCTTGGGGTGGTGGACTGAAGCTTTCTTT. Translated, it gives CSASLGWWTEAFF.

The V call is TRBV5-5, the J call TRBJ2-1; TRBD1 matches at 11 bases. The CDR3 extends over 15 amino acids. Germline-derived CDR1 and CDR2 are SGHKS and YYEKEE (reference sequence). Trimming took 3 bases from V and 6 from J; bases not matched to a gene: 5. DNA for the CDR3: TGTGCCAGCAGCTCCGGACAGGGGGCGTTCAATGAGCAGTTCTTC. Protein product: CASSSGQGAFNEQFF.

The chain's CDR3 is CASSSRDRGIGQPQHF. DNA of the CDR3: TGTGCCAGCAGTTCCCGGGACAGGGGGATCGGTCAGCCCCAGCATTTT. The V gene is TRBV12-3 or TRBV12-4, the J gene TRBJ1-5, with TRBD1 matching over 11 bases. J lost 6 bases, V lost 4 bases, and 8 bases had no gene match. The CDR3 contains 16 residues.

The chain employs TRBV4-1 and TRBJ2-7; 10 nucleotides match TRBD1. CDR1 and CDR2 (germline): MGHRA, YSYEKL. The CDR3 is made up of 15 amino acids. V was clipped by 1 base and J by 6 bases; unmatched bases: 6. The CDR3 coding sequence is TGCGCCAGCAGCCAAGTTTTAGGGACAGGGGTCGAGCAGTACTTC. Translating gives CASSQVLGTGVEQYF.

This clonotype was counted only a few times. The chain is built from TRBV5-5 and TRBJ2-7; 7 bases are shared with TRBD1. The CDR3 is 12 amino acids. Germline V gene lookup returns CDR1 SGHKS and CDR2 YYEKEE (reference sequence). The junction had 3 bases not matched to a gene; V was cut back by 4 bases and J by 5 bases. CDR3 loop: CASSIGTDEQYF. CDR3 in DNA: TGTGCCAGCAGCATCGGGACAGACGAGCAGTACTTC.